One and the same sample provided the 8 T cell receptor beta chains below, sequenced in a study of Graves' ophthalmopathy and Graves' hyperthyroidism (dated by TCRdb to 2017 to 2018). The sequencer was an Illumina HiSeq 2000. TCR beta CDR3 regions were amplified from RNA transcripts for repertoire sequencing. The first round was an RT-PCR using HTBI primers with the Qiagen OneStep RT-PCR kit, and this first round was followed by a second-round multiplex PCR, then size selection and purification. TCRdb trimmed public reads at Q25 via fastp, called clones via MiXCR and kept in-frame beta chains. Entries are consolidated by CDR3 protein sequence, retaining the most common genes and DNA. Within this sample are about 370,000 distinct CDR3 sequences, with about a sixth of them counted one time only. The leading ten clones occupy 2.4% of the sample. The sample taken for sequencing was peripheral blood. The origin of the receptors is an adult woman with stable Graves' hyperthyroidism.

This clonotype was picked up many times. The gene calls are TRBV28 and TRBJ1-2; D ambiguous. The V gene's germline CDR1 is MDHEN and CDR2 SYDVKM. Trimming shortened V by 5 bases and J by 11 bases, and 21 bases separated the two germline ends. This CDR3 is built from 14 residues. CDR3 region: CASSVHYADWSYTF. The CDR3 DNA reads as TGTGCCAGCAGTGTTCATTATGCGGACTGGTCGTACACCTTC.

This clonotype has only a few counts. This chain links TRBV9 with TRBJ2-2, with D hard to call. The V gene's germline CDR1 is SGDLS and CDR2 YYNGEE. V shed 3 bases and J shed 8 bases, with 14 bases lying between them. This CDR3 is built from 14 residues. The CDR3 sequence is CASSAQWASGELFF. In DNA form, the CDR3 reads TGTGCCAGCAGCGCACAATGGGCTTCTGGGGAGCTGTTTTTT.

This clonotype was counted many times. CDR3 residues: CASRRGPNQETQYF. CDR3 bases: TGTGCCAGCAGGAGGGGACCTAACCAAGAGACCCAGTACTTC. J is TRBJ2-5 and V is TRBV6-5; D tentatively fits TRBD1 or TRBD2 (5 bases each). Germline values: CDR1 MNHEY, CDR2 SVGAGI. CDR3 length: 14 amino acids. The ends were cut back, 6 bases at V and 0 bases at J, with 11 bases in the middle.

This clonotype was detected many times. The chain carries TRBV4-1 and TRBJ2-5, with D maybe TRBD1 (5 bases). Germline V gene sequence: CDR1 MGHRA, CDR2 YSYEKL. The CDR3 has 17 residues. Trimming left V 0 bases short and J 4 bases short, with 18 bases between. CDR3 residues: CASSQEFSGRARETQYF. The CDR3 DNA reads as TGCGCCAGCAGCCAAGAATTTTCGGGCAGGGCGAGAGAGACCCAGTACTTC.

This chain connects TRBV12-3 or TRBV12-4 to TRBJ1-2, with 7 bases lining up with TRBD1. J was trimmed by 6 bases and V by 2 bases; bases with no gene match: 3. This CDR3 has 13 residues. CDR3 bases: TGTGCCAGCAGTTTATGGGACAGACATGGCTACACCTTC. It is translated as CASSLWDRHGYTF.

This clonotype was seen a single time. The chain is built from TRBV28 and TRBJ2-7; D assignment may be TRBD1 or TRBD2 (5 bases each). This CDR3 is built from 14 residues. The ends were cut back, 7 bases at V and 2 bases at J, with 15 bases in the middle. Germline CDR1 and CDR2: MDHEN and SYDVKM. CDR3 sequence reads: CASTFGDLTYEQYF. The CDR3 region has the DNA TGTGCCAGCACCTTTGGGGACCTTACCTACGAGCAGTACTTC.

This rearrangement joins TRBV4-1 to TRBJ2-5; 7 bases agree with TRBD2. Germline V gene sequence: CDR1 MGHRA, CDR2 YSYEKL. Losses at the gene ends were 1 base for V and 3 bases for J; bases not matched to a gene: 5. The CDR3 runs to 15 residues. The CDR3 here is CASSQGSRGEETQYF. The CDR3 DNA is TGCGCCAGCAGCCAAGGTTCCCGGGGGGAAGAGACCCAGTACTTC.

Concerning this clonotype itself: One base away lies a much larger clone, so this may be a sequencing read error. The V call is TRBV29-1, the J call TRBJ2-7; 8 bases map to TRBD1. The CDR3 spans 13 residues. CDR1 and CDR2 from the germline V gene are SQVTM and ANQGSEA. The CDR3 is CIVVTGAAYEQYF. The CDR3 DNA sequence: TGCATCGTTGTGACAGGGGCCGCCTACGAGCAGTACTTC.